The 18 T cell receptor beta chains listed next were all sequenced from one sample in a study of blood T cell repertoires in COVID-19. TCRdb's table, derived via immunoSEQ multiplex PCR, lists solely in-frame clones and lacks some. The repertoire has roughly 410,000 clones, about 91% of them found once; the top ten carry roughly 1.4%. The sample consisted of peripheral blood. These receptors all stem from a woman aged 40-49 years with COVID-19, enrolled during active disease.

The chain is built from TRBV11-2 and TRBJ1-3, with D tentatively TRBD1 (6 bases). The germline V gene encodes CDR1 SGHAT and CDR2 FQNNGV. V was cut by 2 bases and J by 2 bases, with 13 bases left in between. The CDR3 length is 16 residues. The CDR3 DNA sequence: TGTGCCAGCAGCTTAATGGACAGAAACCCTGGAAACACCATATATTTT. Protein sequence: CASSLMDRNPGNTIYF.

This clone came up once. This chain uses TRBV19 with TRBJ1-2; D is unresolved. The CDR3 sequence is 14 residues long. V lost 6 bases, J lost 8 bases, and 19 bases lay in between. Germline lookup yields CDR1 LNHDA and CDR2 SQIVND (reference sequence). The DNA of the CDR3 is TGTGCCAGTAGCCCAAGTAGGGAGTCGGGAGGCTACACCTTC. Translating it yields CASSPSRESGGYTF.

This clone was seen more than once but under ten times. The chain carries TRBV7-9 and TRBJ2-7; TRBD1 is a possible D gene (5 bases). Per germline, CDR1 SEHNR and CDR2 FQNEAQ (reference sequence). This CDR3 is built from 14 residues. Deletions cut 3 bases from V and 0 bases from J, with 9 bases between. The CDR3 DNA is TGTGCCAGCAGCTTCCAGGGATTCTCCTACGAGCAGTACTTC. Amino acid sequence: CASSFQGFSYEQYF. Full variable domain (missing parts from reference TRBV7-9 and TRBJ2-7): DTGVSQNPRHKITKRGQNVTFRCDPISEHNRLYWYRQTLGQGPEFLTYFQNEAQLEKSRLLSDRFSAERPKGSFSTLEIQRTEQGDSAMYLCASSFQGFSYEQYFGPGTRLTVT.

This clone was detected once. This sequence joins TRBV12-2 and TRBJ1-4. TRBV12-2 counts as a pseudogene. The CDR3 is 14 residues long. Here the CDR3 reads CARGGSGEHEKLFF. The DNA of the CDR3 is TGTGCAAGGGGGGGAAGTGGAGAGCATGAAAAACTGTTTTTT.

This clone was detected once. In DNA, the CDR3 is TGTGCCAGCAGCACCGGCCAGGGGTTGCACGAGCAGTACTTC. Translating it yields CASSTGQGLHEQYF. The rearrangement uses TRBV5-6 and TRBJ2-7, with a tentative D call TRBD1 (6 bases). Germline V lookup: CDR1 SGHDT, CDR2 YYEEEE. The V end was cut by 4 bases, the J end by 5 bases, with 16 bases between. This CDR3 spans 14 amino acids.

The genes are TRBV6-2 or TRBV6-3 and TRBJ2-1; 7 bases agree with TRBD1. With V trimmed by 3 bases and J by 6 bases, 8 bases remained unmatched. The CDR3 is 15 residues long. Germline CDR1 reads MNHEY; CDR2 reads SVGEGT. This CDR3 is CASSYGTEKSNEQFF. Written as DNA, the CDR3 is TGTGCCAGCAGTTATGGGACAGAGAAAAGCAATGAGCAGTTCTTC.

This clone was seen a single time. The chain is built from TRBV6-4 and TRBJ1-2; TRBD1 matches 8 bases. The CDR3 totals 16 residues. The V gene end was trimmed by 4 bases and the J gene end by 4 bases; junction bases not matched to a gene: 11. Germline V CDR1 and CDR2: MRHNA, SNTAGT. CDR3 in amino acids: CASSAYLGTGFYGYTF. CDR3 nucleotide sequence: TGTGCCAGCAGTGCCTACTTAGGGACAGGTTTCTATGGCTACACCTTC.

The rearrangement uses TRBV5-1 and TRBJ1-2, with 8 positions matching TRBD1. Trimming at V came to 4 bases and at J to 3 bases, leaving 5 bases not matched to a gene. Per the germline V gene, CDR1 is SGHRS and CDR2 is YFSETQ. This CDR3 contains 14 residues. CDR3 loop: CASSPHRGDYGYTF. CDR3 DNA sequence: TGCGCCAGCAGCCCTCACAGGGGGGACTATGGCTACACCTTC.

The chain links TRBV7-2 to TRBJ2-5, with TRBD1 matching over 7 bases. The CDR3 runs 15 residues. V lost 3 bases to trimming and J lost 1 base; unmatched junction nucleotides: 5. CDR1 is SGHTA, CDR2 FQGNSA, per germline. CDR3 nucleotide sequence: TGTGCCAGCAGCTTCGTCGGGACAGTCCAAGAGACCCAGTACTTC. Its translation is CASSFVGTVQETQYF.

The CDR3 DNA sequence: TGTGCCAGCTCTCCCAACCCCGCCGGCACTGAAGCTTTCTTT. It yields the protein CASSPNPAGTEAFF. The gene calls are TRBV18 and TRBJ1-1, with D hard to call. The CDR3 loop spans 14 amino acids. Germline CDR1 reads KGHSH; CDR2 reads LQKENI. V lost 6 bases and J lost 4, with 15 bases in between.

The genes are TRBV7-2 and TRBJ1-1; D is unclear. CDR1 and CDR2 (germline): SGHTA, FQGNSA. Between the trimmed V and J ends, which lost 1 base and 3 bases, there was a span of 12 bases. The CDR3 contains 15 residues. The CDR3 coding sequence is TGTGCCAGCAGCTTAGTAGAGGGCCACCACACTGAAGCTTTCTTT. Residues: CASSLVEGHHTEAFF.

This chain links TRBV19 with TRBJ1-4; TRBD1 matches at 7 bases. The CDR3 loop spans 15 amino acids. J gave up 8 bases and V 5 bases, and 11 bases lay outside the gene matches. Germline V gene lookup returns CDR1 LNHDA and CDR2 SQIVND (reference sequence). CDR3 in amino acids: CASSSDRAHREKLFF. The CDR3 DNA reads TGTGCCAGTAGTTCCGACAGGGCGCACCGCGAAAAACTGTTTTTT.

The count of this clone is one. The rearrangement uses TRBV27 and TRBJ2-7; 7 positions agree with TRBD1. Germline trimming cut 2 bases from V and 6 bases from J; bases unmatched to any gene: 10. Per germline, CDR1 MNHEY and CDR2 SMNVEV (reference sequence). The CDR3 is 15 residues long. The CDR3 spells CASSLIPPGGSEQYF. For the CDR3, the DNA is TGTGCCAGCAGTTTAATTCCGCCAGGGGGAAGCGAGCAGTACTTC.

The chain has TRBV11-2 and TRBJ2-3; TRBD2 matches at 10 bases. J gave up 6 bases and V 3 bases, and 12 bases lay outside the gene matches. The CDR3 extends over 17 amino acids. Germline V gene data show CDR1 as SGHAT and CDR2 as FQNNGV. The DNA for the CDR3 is TGTGCCAGCAGCTTCGGACAGGGAGTACTAGCGGGGGATACGCAGTATTTT. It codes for CASSFGQGVLAGDTQYF. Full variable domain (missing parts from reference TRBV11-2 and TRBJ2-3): EAGVAQSPRYKIIEKRQSVAFWCNPISGHATLYWYQQILGQGPKLLIQFQNNGVVDDSQLPKDRFSAERLKGVDSTLKIQPAKLEDSAVYLCASSFGQGVLAGDTQYFGPGTRLTVL.

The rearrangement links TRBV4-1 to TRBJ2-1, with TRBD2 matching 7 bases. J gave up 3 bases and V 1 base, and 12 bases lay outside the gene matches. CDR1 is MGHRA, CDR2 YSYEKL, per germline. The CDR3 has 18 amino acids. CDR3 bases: TGCGCCAGCAGCCAAGTATGGCTAGCGGACTACTACTACAATGAGCAGTTCTTC. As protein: CASSQVWLADYYYNEQFF.

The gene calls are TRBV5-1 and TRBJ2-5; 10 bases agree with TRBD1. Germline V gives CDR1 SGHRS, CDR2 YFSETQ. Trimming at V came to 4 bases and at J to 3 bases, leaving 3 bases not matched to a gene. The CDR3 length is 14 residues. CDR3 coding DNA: TGCGCCAGCAGCATCGGGACAGGGGAAGAGACCCAGTACTTC. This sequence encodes CASSIGTGEETQYF.

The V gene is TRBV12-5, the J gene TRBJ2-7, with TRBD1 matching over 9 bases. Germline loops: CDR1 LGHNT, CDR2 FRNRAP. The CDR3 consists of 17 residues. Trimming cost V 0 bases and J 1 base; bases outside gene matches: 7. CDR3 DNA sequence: TGTGCTAGTGGTTTGGTGCTTGGACAGGGGATTTCCTACGAGCAGTACTTC. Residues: CASGLVLGQGISYEQYF. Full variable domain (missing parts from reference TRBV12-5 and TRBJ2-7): DARVTQTPRHKVTEMGQEVTMRCQPILGHNTVFWYRQTMMQGLELLAYFRNRAPLDDSGMPKDRFSAEMPDATLATLKIQPSEPRDSAVYFCASGLVLGQGISYEQYFGPGTRLTVT.

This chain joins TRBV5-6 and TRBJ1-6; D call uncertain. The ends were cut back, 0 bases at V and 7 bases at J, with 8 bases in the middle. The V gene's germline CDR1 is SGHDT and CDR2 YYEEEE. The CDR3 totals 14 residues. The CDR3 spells CASSLGQFNSPLHF. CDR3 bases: TGTGCCAGCAGCTTGGGGCAGTTCAATTCACCCCTCCACTTT.